One and the same sample provided the 4 T cell receptor beta chains below, sequenced in a study of graft-versus-host responses after intestinal transplantation. Here immunoSEQ multiplex PCR was the method, and the copy in TCRdb shows in-frame clones only, minus some. The table includes 90,000 to 100,000 clones, around nine tenths detected once. Their cognate antigens are unknown. The material was unstimulated CD8+ T cells sorted from spleen or lymph node cells, obtained before intestinal transplant. The receptor set was obtained from a human donor who received an intestinal transplant.

The genes are TRBV7-3 and TRBJ2-5; D possibly corresponds to TRBD1 (6 bases). Trimming stripped 5 bases from V and 1 base from J, with 11 bases between. CDR3 length: 14 residues. Germline values: CDR1 SGHTA, CDR2 FQGTGA. As DNA, the CDR3 is TGTGCCAGCAGCCCGACAGGTTCCCAAGAGACCCAGTACTTC. Translating gives CASSPTGSQETQYF.

V gene TRBV19 combines with J gene TRBJ2-3; 7 nucleotides match TRBD2. Trimming removed 1 base from V and 10 bases from J; junction bases left unmatched: 2. Germline CDR1 is LNHDA and CDR2 is SQIVND (reference sequence). CDR3 length: 12 residues. The CDR3 nucleotides are TGTGCCAGTAGTATAGGCCTAGCGGCGCAGTATTTT. It encodes CASSIGLAAQYF.

The chain couples TRBV18 to TRBJ2-5; D is possibly TRBD2 (5 bases). The germline CDR1 and CDR2 sequences are KGHSH and LQKENI. V lost 6 bases and J lost 5, with 16 bases in between. This CDR3 contains 14 residues. CDR3 nucleotides: TGTGCCAGCTCGCCTCGACGGGATGGGGAGACCCAGTACTTC. It translates to CASSPRRDGETQYF.

This chain links TRBV12-5 with TRBJ2-1; 11 bases agree with TRBD2. The V gene end was trimmed by 2 bases and the J gene end by 4 bases; junction bases not matched to a gene: 1. This CDR3 spans 15 amino acids. The germline gives CDR1 LGHNT, CDR2 FRNRAP. The CDR3 DNA reads TGTGCTAGTGGTTTGACTAGCGGGGGTTACAATGAGCAGTTCTTC. Amino acid sequence: CASGLTSGGYNEQFF.